The sequence of this TCR beta chain was determined in a study of spatial heterogeneity in lung cancer. Whole-study context: Matched bulk RNA-seq gave a T cell module score that correlated strongly with tumor-region TCR transcript counts.

Study observations and caveats: The study found that expanded intratumoral alpha and beta TCR counts tracked tumor mutation counts.

A distinct unique molecular identifier was carried by each TCR cDNA molecule. TCRdb re-analysed the 5' RACE reads in MiXCR, keeping a single row per CDR3 protein. This sample has approximately 9,600 distinct CDR3 sequences, with 9% to 15% found just once. Sample share makes this clonotype medium-sized (0.01 to 0.1%). Its antigen is as yet unknown. The library was built for alpha chains, so this beta chain is an off-target read and its size means little. This sample's time point: sample taken at primary tumor resection. The donors, 70 to 80 patients with untreated early-stage non-small cell lung cancer, provided the samples. Whole RNA, isolated from tumor, nontumor lung or frozen PBMC, was sequenced without prior sorting. Trimming removed 6 bases at V and 0 bases at J, with 14 bases between. Looked up from germline, CDR1 is LNHDA and CDR2 is SQIVND (reference sequence). The CDR3 covers 16 residues.

The material sequenced was lung tumor tissue, taken at surgery. This chain uses TRBV19 with TRBJ1-4; a weak D match, TRBD1 (6 bases). The TCR sequence derives from a male donor with early-stage non-small cell lung cancer. The CDR3 spells CASRLGKGATNEKLFF. The DNA of the CDR3 is TGTGCCAGTAGGTTGGGGAAGGGGGCAACTAATGAAAAACTGTTTTTT.